This TCR beta chain is drawn from a study of blood T cell repertoires in COVID-19. Clones were read by immunoSEQ multiplex PCR, and TCRdb kept only the in-frame ones, dropping some. Here the sample spans about 200,000 clones, roughly 84% being singletons. The sample taken for sequencing was peripheral blood. This clonotype originated in a human donor in a cohort sampled during active COVID-19.

The CDR3 DNA follows: TGTGCCAGCAGCGTAGCGGCTAGCAGTCCCAATGAGCAGTTCTTC. It encodes CASSVAASSPNEQFF. This chain links TRBV9 with TRBJ2-1, with D possibly TRBD2 on 5 matching bases. With 0 bases removed from V and 6 bases from J, the gap between germline ends came to 13 bases. The length of the CDR3 is 15 residues. CDR1 and CDR2 from the germline V gene are SGDLS and YYNGEE.